Sequencing of this T cell receptor beta chain was carried out in a study of T cell responses to AZD1222 COVID-19 vaccine. Study outcomes and limitations: Most donors were white British, females outnumbered males, and clonal diversity was possibly underestimated. Epitopes outside B.1.351 and B.1.1.7 mutated regions reportedly drew nearly half of spike TCRs.

The length of the CDR3 is 16 residues. Germline V CDR1 and CDR2: MNHEY, SVGAGI. V shed 2 bases and J 1 base; nucleotides not matched to a gene: 7. Points on this clone: Its antigen is unknown.

This table comes from immunoSEQ multiplex PCR, and its TCRdb copy is limited to in-frame clones, with some not included. The sample shows 90,000 to 150,000 clones, more than 75% of them seen only once. V usage is TRBV6-5 and J usage is TRBJ2-7; 8 positions match TRBD1. The specimen comprised peripheral blood, sampled on day 0 of AZD1222 vaccination. The TCR sequence derives from an adult in good health. CDR3 loop: CASSYKGQGLSYEQYF. Here the CDR3 DNA reads TGTGCCAGCAGTTACAAAGGACAGGGCCTTTCCTACGAGCAGTACTTC.